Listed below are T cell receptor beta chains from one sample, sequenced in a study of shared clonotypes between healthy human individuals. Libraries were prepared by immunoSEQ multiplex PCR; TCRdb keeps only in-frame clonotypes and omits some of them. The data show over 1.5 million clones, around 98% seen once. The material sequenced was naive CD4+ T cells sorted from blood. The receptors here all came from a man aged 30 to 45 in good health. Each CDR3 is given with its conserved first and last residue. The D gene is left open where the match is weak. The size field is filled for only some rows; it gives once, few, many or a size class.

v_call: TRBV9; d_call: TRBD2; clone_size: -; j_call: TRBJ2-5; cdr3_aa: CASSAYPRGGETQYF; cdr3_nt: TGTGCCAGCAGCGCGTACCCCCGGGGGGGAGAGACCCAGTACTTC
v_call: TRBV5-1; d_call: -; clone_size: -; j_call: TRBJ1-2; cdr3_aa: CASSLASADGYTF; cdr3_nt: TGCGCCAGCAGCTTGGCGAGTGCGGATGGCTACACCTTC
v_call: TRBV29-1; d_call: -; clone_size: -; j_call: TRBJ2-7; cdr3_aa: CSVQGSYEQYF; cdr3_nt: TGCAGCGTCCAGGGTTCCTACGAGCAGTACTTC
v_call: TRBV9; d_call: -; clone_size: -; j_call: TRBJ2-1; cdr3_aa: CASSVMGRTLNEQFF; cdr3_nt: TGTGCCAGCAGCGTAATGGGCAGAACCCTTAATGAGCAGTTCTTC
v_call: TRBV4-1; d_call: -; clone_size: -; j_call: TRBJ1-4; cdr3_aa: CASSLTWTVRNEKLFF; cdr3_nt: TGCGCCAGCAGCCTAACTTGGACAGTTAGAAATGAAAAACTGTTTTTT
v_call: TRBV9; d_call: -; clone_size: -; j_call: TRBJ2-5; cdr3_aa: CASSVVSGPPETQYF; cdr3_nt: TGTGCCAGCAGCGTAGTATCCGGGCCACCCGAGACCCAGTACTTC
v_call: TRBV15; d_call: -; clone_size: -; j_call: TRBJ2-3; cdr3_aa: CATSGETVADTQYF; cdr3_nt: TGTGCCACCAGCGGCGAAACAGTAGCAGATACGCAGTATTTT
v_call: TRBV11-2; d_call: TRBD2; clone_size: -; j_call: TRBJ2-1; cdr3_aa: CASSLVGGTSGRHNEQFF; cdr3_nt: TGTGCCAGCAGCTTAGTCGGGGGGACTAGCGGGAGGCACAATGAGCAGTTCTTC
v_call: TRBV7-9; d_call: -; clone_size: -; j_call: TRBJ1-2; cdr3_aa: CASSAGPNYGYTF; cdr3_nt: TGTGCCAGCAGCGCGGGGCCTAACTATGGCTACACCTTC
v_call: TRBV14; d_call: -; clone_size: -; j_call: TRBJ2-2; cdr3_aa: CASSQYVSNTGELFF; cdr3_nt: TGTGCCAGCAGCCAATACGTCTCGAACACCGGGGAGCTGTTTTTT
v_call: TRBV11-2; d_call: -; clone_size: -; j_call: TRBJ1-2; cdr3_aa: CASSVVGLGGVHNGYTF; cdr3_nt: TGTGCCAGCAGCGTAGTAGGCCTGGGGGGCGTTCATAATGGCTACACCTTC
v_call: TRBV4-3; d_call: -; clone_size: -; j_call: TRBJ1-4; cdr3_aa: CASSQDGARREKLFF; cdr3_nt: TGCGCCAGCAGCCAAGACGGGGCTAGAAGGGAAAAACTGTTTTTT
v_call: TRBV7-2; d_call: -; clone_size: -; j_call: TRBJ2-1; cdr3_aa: CASSLEVNDEQFF; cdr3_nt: TGTGCCAGCAGCTTAGAAGTCAACGATGAGCAGTTCTTC
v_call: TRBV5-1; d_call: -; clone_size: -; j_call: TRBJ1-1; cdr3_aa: CASSTDRMNTEAFF; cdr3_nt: TGCGCCAGCAGCACGGACAGAATGAACACTGAAGCTTTCTTT
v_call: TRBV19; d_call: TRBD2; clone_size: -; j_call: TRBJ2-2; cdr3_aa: CASSFGLADPPGELFF; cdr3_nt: TGTGCCAGTAGTTTCGGACTAGCGGACCCTCCCGGGGAGCTGTTTTTT
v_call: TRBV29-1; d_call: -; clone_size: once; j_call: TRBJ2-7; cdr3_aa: CSVSSRVGSYEQYF; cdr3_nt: TGCAGCGTTTCTTCTAGAGTGGGGTCCTACGAGCAGTACTTC
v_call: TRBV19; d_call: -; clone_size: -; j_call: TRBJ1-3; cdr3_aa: CASSPRGPLDTIYF; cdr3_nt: TGTGCCAGTAGCCCCCGGGGGCCATTGGACACCATATATTTT
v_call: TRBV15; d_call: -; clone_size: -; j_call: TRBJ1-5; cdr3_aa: CATSGKGGSYQPQHF; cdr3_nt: TGTGCCACCAGTGGGAAAGGGGGTTCGTACCAGCCCCAGCATTTT
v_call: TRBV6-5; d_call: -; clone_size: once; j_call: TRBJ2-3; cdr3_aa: CASSYSTAQYF; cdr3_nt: TGTGCCAGCAGTTACTCTACGGCGCAGTATTTT
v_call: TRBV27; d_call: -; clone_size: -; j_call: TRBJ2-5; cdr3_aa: CASRPIQGWETQYF; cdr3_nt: TGTGCCAGCAGGCCGATACAGGGATGGGAGACCCAGTACTTC
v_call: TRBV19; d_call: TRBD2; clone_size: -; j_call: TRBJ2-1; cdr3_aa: CASSMGLAGDKNEQFF; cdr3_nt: TGTGCCAGTAGTATGGGACTAGCGGGAGATAAAAATGAGCAGTTCTTC
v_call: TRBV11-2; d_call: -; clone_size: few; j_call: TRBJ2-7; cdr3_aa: CASSLFYLSYEQYF; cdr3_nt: TGTGCCAGCAGCTTGTTCTACCTCTCCTACGAGCAGTACTTC
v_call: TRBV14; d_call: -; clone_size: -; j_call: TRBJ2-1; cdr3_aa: CASRGGPYNEQFF; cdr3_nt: TGTGCCAGCAGGGGAGGTCCCTACAATGAGCAGTTCTTC
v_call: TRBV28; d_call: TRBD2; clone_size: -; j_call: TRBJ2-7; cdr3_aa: CASSFTSGRGYEQYF; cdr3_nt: TGTGCCAGCAGTTTCACTAGCGGGAGAGGCTACGAGCAGTACTTC
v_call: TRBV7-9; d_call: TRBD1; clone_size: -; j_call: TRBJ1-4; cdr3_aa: CASSLGQGAGNEKLFF; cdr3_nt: TGTGCCAGCAGCTTGGGACAGGGAGCCGGTAATGAAAAACTGTTTTTT
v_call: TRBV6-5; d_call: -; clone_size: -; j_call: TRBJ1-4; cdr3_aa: CASSYSQRVEKLFF; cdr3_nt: TGTGCCAGCAGTTACAGTCAAAGGGTTGAAAAACTGTTTTTT
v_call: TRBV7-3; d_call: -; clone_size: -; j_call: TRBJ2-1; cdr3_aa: CASSFNSDGGLGSYNEQFF; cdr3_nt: TGTGCCAGCAGCTTTAATTCAGATGGCGGGCTTGGCTCCTACAATGAGCAGTTCTTC
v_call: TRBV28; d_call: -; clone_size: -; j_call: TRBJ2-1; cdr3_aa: CASSQSDTPYNEQFF; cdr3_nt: TGTGCCAGCAGTCAAAGCGATACCCCCTACAATGAGCAGTTCTTC
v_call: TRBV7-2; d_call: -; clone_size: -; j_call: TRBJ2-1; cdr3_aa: CASSFLMYNEQFF; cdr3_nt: TGTGCCAGCAGCTTCCTGATGTACAATGAGCAGTTCTTC
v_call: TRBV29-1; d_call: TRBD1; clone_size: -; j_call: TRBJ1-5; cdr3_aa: CSVKTGKQPQHF; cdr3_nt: TGCAGCGTTAAGACAGGGAAGCAGCCCCAGCATTTT
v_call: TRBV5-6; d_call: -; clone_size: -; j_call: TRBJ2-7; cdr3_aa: CASSLPASLNEQYF; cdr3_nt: TGTGCCAGCAGCTTGCCGGCTAGTTTAAACGAGCAGTACTTC
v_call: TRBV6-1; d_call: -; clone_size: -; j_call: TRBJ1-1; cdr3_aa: CASSDVRAQRAFF; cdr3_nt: TGTGCCAGCAGTGATGTCCGGGCGCAGAGGGCTTTCTTT
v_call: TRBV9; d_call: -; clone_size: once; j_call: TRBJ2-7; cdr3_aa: CASSPPGDHEQYF; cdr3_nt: TGTGCCAGCAGCCCCCCGGGAGACCACGAGCAGTACTTC
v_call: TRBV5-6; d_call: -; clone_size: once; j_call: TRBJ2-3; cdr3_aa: CASSFQGMADTQYF; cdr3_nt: TGTGCCAGCAGCTTCCAGGGGATGGCAGATACGCAGTATTTT
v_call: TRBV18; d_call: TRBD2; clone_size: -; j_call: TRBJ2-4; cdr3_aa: CASSPSWTSGIKNIQYF; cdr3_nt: TGTGCCAGCTCACCCTCATGGACTAGCGGGATAAAAAACATTCAGTACTTC
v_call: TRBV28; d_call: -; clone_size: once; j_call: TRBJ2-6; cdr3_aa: CASWTASGANVLTF; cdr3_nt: TGTGCCAGTTGGACAGCCTCTGGGGCCAACGTCCTGACTTTC
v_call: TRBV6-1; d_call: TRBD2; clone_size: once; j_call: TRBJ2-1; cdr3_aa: CASNQAGGPSEQFF; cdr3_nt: TGTGCCAGCAACCAAGCGGGAGGGCCCAGTGAGCAGTTCTTC
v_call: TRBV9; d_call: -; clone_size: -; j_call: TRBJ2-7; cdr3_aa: CASSVGPGPSSYEQYF; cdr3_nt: TGTGCCAGCAGCGTCGGACCCGGTCCTTCCTCCTACGAGCAGTACTTC
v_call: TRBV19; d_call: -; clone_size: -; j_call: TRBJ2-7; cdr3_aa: CASSMQGRGSYAYEQYF; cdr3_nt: TGTGCCAGTAGTATGCAGGGAAGGGGTTCGTATGCCTACGAGCAGTACTTC
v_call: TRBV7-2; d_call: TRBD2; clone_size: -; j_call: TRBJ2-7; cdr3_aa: CASSWGGLAGSSYEQYF; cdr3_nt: TGTGCCAGCAGCTGGGGGGGGCTAGCGGGTAGCTCCTACGAGCAGTACTTC
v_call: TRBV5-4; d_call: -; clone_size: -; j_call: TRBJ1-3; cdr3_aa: CASSLVPSGAGSSGNTIYF; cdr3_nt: TGTGCCAGCAGCTTGGTACCCTCCGGGGCAGGATCCTCTGGAAACACCATATATTTT
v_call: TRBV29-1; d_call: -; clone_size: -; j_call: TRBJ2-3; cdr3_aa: CSGGQGGSTDTQYF; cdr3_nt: TGCAGCGGTGGGCAGGGGGGGAGTACAGATACGCAGTATTTT
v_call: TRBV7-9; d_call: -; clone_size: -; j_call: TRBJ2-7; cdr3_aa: CASSLASYRQVHHEQYF; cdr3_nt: TGTGCCAGCAGCTTAGCGTCCTACAGACAGGTGCATCACGAGCAGTACTTC
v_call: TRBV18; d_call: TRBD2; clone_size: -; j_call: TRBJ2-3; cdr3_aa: CASSPDVRTSGRSTDTQYF; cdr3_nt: TGTGCCAGCTCACCTGACGTTCGGACTAGCGGGAGGTCCACAGATACGCAGTATTTT
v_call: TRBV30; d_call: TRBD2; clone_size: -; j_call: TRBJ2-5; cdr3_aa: CACSWEAGEETQYF; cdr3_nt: TGTGCCTGTTCTTGGGAGGCGGGAGAAGAGACCCAGTACTTC
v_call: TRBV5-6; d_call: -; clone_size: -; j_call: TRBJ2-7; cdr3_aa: CASSLGQSYEQYF; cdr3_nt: TGTGCCAGCAGCTTGGGTCAGTCCTACGAGCAGTACTTC
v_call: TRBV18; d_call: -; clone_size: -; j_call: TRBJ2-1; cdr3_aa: CASSLPRDNPIF; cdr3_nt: TGTGCCAGCTCACTTCCCCGGGACAATCCAATCTTC
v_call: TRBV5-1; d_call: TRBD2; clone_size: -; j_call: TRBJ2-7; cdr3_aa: CASSLVGLGSGLDEQYF; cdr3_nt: TGCGCCAGCAGCTTGGTTGGACTAGGATCGGGTTTAGACGAGCAGTACTTC